These T cell receptor beta chains were read from a single sample in a study of T-cell memory formation after mild COVID-19. TCRdb reprocessed the 5' RACE reads with MiXCR, giving one entry per CDR3 protein. The sample records about 140,000 distinct CDR3 sequences, under 25% being singletons. Sequencing was performed on PBMCs or a T cell subset sorted from them (not recorded which). The receptors derive from an adult woman who had mild COVID-19 (a few samples of this study predate the infection). Cell type and time point are not known. Each CDR3 is given without its conserved first and last residue. D genes are given only for firm matches.

j_gene,d_gene,v_gene,len,CDR3aa
TRBJ1-5,TRBD1,TRBV6-5,13,ASSADRAGNQPQH
TRBJ1-6,-,TRBV12-3/TRBV12-4,12,ASTRTDSNSPLH
TRBJ2-4,TRBD1,TRBV11-2,16,ASSPGTGGVRGQNIQY
TRBJ2-5,-,TRBV13,12,ASSREGKEETQY
TRBJ2-2,-,TRBV2,13,ARKNGGLDTGELF
TRBJ2-5,-,TRBV14,15,ASSQASDFRLRETQY
TRBJ2-2,TRBD2,TRBV4-1,15,ASSQPSGGAWTGELF
TRBJ2-6,-,TRBV9,13,ASSERLIGANVLT
TRBJ1-2,TRBD1,TRBV3-1,13,ASSRQGAAEYGYT
TRBJ1-3,TRBD1,TRBV12-3/TRBV12-4,16,ASSLRQGGNSLRDTIY
TRBJ2-7,-,TRBV3-1,12,ASSQGTASYEQY
TRBJ2-1,TRBD1,TRBV7-9,15,ASSLAAWTGHYNEQF
TRBJ1-4,-,TRBV7-9,15,ASSLGTAAVQGEKLF
TRBJ2-1,-,TRBV25-1,14,ASSELKGFSYNEQF
TRBJ2-5,TRBD2,TRBV7-2,13,ASSPGLAGVETQY
TRBJ2-7,TRBD2,TRBV12-3/TRBV12-4,12,ASSPGGLLYEQY
TRBJ2-3,-,TRBV5-1,12,ASSLVIGTDTQY
TRBJ1-2,-,TRBV12-3/TRBV12-4,10,ASSLGGLGYT
TRBJ1-4,TRBD1,TRBV12-3/TRBV12-4,12,ASSLDRGAEKLF
TRBJ2-3,-,TRBV7-9,11,ASSFGGANTQY
TRBJ2-7,TRBD2,TRBV20-1,13,SARGTSGGTYEQY
TRBJ2-3,TRBD2,TRBV5-1,10,ASSFSSGTQY
TRBJ2-1,-,TRBV25-1,13,ASSEYGSQAREQF
TRBJ2-1,-,TRBV5-5,14,ASSSPPLGSYNEQF
TRBJ2-2,-,TRBV12-3/TRBV12-4,11,ASSLRTAGELF
TRBJ2-7,-,TRBV21-1,9,ASSKVHEQY
TRBJ2-5,-,TRBV24-1,14,ATSSLGAGAEETQY
TRBJ1-5,-,TRBV18,11,ASSPGTRQPQH
TRBJ2-1,TRBD2,TRBV7-2,14,ASSSGTSGRVGEQF
TRBJ2-1,-,TRBV12-3/TRBV12-4,12,ASTKREGGNEQF
TRBJ2-1,-,TRBV7-2,11,ASSFLGADEQF
TRBJ2-3,-,TRBV7-3,12,ASSATPLLDTQY
TRBJ1-3,-,TRBV12-3/TRBV12-4,12,ASSGHTLGNTIY
TRBJ2-3,TRBD2,TRBV12-3/TRBV12-4,15,ASSDSGRASSTDTQY
TRBJ2-7,-,TRBV2,10,ASNADSYEQY
TRBJ2-1,TRBD2,TRBV7-6,13,ASSFSGRLQDEQF
TRBJ2-5,-,TRBV5-1,11,ASSLATEETQY
TRBJ2-1,TRBD2,TRBV5-1,13,ASSFLAGGLLEQF
TRBJ2-1,-,TRBV10-3,11,AISVGSPREQF
TRBJ2-6,-,TRBV7-9,14,ASSVSGTSGANVLT